This T cell receptor beta chain was identified in a study of Graves' ophthalmopathy and Graves' hyperthyroidism. Amplification of the TCR beta CDR3 regions used RNA transcripts (as template). The first round was an RT-PCR with HTBI primers, and the second round was a multiplex PCR. TCRdb re-called the multiplex PCR reads through MiXCR, storing one row per CDR3 protein. The table includes over a million distinct CDR3 sequences, 35% to 40% detected once. CDR3 length equals 15 residues. V was pared by 6 bases and J by 0 bases, with 7 bases of the junction left unmatched. Germline values: CDR1 LGHNA, CDR2 YNFKEQ. This clonotype was seen more than once but under ten times. What it recognizes is unknown. Hyperthyroidism patients, all newly diagnosed, had under 2 months' duration and ages of 18 to 65. Clinical symptoms, serum thyroxine, TRAb, thyroid ultrasound and orbital computed tomography formed the basis of diagnosis.

Findings and limits, study-wide: Among thyroid clonotypes expanded above 0.001 frequency, most also appeared in blood.

The source material was peripheral blood or thyroid tissue (not recorded which). The receptor's source is an adult man with Graves' hyperthyroidism. This chain joins TRBV4-2 and TRBJ2-7; 8 bases agree with TRBD1. In DNA form, the CDR3 reads TGTGCCAGCAGTCAGGGGGCGGATAACTCCTACGAGCAGTACTTC. Translating gives CASSQGADNSYEQYF.